This T cell receptor beta chain was recorded in a study of blood T cell repertoires in COVID-19. For the study at large: PBMCs, B-cell-depleted T cells, or T cells provided the cDNA or gDNA that made up the material.

Original processing notes: Amplified reference gene primers provided the basis for estimating nucleated cell counts. Clones were sequenced by immunoSEQ multiplex PCR, and TCRdb holds only the in-frame ones, with some missing. For V, J and clone size, that table is used; D and trimming come from the DNA. The sample holds under 95,000 clones, 75% to 90% seen once. The CDR3 sequence is 12 residues long. Germline CDR1 SNHLY, CDR2 FYNNEI. V lost 8 bases to trimming and J lost 9 bases; unmatched junction nucleotides: 7. This rearrangement joins TRBV2 to TRBJ2-7; 10 nucleotides match TRBD2. This receptor was identified in a human donor in a cohort sampled during active COVID-19. Material: peripheral blood. CDR3 sequence: CASEREGQGQYF. CDR3 DNA sequence: TGTGCCAGCGAGCGGGAGGGCCAAGGGCAGTACTTC.